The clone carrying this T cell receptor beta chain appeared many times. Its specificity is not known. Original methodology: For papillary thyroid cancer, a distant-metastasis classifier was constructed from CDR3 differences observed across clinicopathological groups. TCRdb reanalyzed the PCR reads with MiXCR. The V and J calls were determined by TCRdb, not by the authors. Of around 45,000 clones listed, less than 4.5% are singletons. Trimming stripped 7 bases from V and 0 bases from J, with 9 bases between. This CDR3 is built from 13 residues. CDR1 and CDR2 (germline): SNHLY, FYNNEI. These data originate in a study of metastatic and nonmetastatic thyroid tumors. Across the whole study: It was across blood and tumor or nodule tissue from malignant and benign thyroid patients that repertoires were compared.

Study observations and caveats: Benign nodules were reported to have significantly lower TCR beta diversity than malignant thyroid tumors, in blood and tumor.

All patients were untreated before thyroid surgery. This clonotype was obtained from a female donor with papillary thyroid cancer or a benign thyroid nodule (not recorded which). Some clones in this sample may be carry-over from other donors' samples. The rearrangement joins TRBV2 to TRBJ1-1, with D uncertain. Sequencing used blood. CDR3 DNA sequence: TGTGCCAGCAAGGTGTCCCTGAACACTGAAGCTTTCTTT. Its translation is CASKVSLNTEAFF.